One and the same sample provided the 29 T cell receptor beta chains below, sequenced in a study of beta chain features in type 1 diabetes. Regarding the study as a whole: TCRB CDR3s were moderately but significantly shorter in Type 1 diabetes patients in all four CD4+ subsets.

Their target antigens are unknown. The study reverse transcribed the entire isolated RNA, so it sequenced expressed TCRB transcripts. Produced via immunoSEQ multiplex PCR; TCRdb's table is partial and in-frame only. This repertoire shows about 270,000 clones, approximately 15% found once; its top ten account for more than 0.015%. What was sequenced was naive CD4+ T cells from blood. Receptors were obtained from a man younger than 45 with type 1 diabetes.

In its sample, this clone was seen a few times. This chain connects TRBV13 to TRBJ2-7, with D perhaps TRBD2 (6 bases). Germline V lookup: CDR1 PRHDT, CDR2 FYEKMQ (reference sequence). The CDR3 contains 17 residues. V was clipped by 2 bases and J by 3 bases, with 20 bases between them. In DNA form, the CDR3 reads TGTGCCAGCAGCTTACTCGCTTGGGGGAGGAATAACTACGAGCAGTACTTC. Residues: CASSLLAWGRNNYEQYF.

This chain joins TRBV2 and TRBJ2-2; 7 bases are shared with TRBD1. CDR1 SNHLY and CDR2 FYNNEI come from the germline V gene. This CDR3 region has 16 residues. V lost 6 bases, J lost 0 bases, and 7 bases stayed unmatched. The CDR3 reads CASSLQGPSNTGELFF. CDR3 DNA sequence: TGTGCCAGCAGCTTACAGGGGCCCTCGAACACCGGGGAGCTGTTTTTT.

The chain uses TRBV11-2 and TRBJ2-1; TRBD1 aligns across 7 bases. The CDR3 runs 13 residues. From germline, CDR1 is SGHAT and CDR2 FQNNGV. The V segment lost 8 bases and the J segment 5 bases; nucleotides outside the gene matches: 6. CDR3: CASGRRGNNEQFF. CDR3 sequence (DNA): TGTGCCAGCGGACGCAGGGGGAACAATGAGCAGTTCTTC.

The CDR3 region has the DNA TGTGCCAGCAGCCCACAACTAGCGGGAGGTTTAAATGAGCAGTTCTTC. Its protein product is CASSPQLAGGLNEQFF. The rearrangement joins TRBV7-9 to TRBJ2-1, with TRBD2 identical over 12 bases. CDR1 is SEHNR and CDR2 is FQNEAQ in the germline V gene (reference sequence). J was trimmed by 7 bases and V by 5 bases; bases with no gene match: 9. This CDR3 has 16 residues.

The chain couples TRBV7-6 to TRBJ2-5; TRBD1 is a possible D gene (5 bases). With 0 bases removed from V and 1 base from J, the gap between germline ends came to 12 bases. CDR1 is SGHVS and CDR2 is FNYEAQ in the germline V gene. The CDR3 runs to 16 residues. CDR3 amino acids: CASSLAPPGPQETQYF. The CDR3 nucleotides are TGTGCCAGCAGCTTAGCTCCCCCAGGGCCCCAAGAGACCCAGTACTTC.

This clone was observed a few times. The rearrangement uses TRBV29-1 and TRBJ2-3, with TRBD1 as a possible D gene (5 bases). The CDR3 covers 12 residues. Trimming pared 5 bases from V and 5 bases from J, leaving 11 bases between. Germline assignment: CDR1 SQVTM and CDR2 ANQGSEA. Written as DNA, the CDR3 is TGCAGCGTTTATAGTCAGGGAGATACGCAGTATTTT. Protein: CSVYSQGDTQYF.

The chain uses TRBV28 and TRBJ1-2; D might be TRBD1 (6 bases). The CDR3 has 14 residues. V dropped 4 bases and J dropped 4 bases, with 13 bases sitting between them. Per germline, CDR1 MDHEN and CDR2 SYDVKM. CDR3 sequence (DNA): TGTGCCAGCAGTTATTTGGACAGTGTCTATGGCTACACCTTC. Protein sequence: CASSYLDSVYGYTF.

This clone was observed a handful of times. The rearrangement uses TRBV13 and TRBJ1-4; 8 nucleotides line up with TRBD1. Germline trimming cut 5 bases from V and 8 bases from J; bases unmatched to any gene: 4. This CDR3 contains 13 residues. Germline CDR1 and CDR2: PRHDT and FYEKMQ (reference sequence). The CDR3 is CASSPRTGEKLFF. CDR3 in DNA: TGTGCCAGCAGCCCCCGGACAGGGGAAAAACTGTTTTTT. The full variable domain, completed using reference TRBV13 and TRBJ1-4, is AAGVIQSPRHLIKEKRETATLKCYPIPRHDTVYWYQQGPGQDPQFLISFYEKMQSDKGSIPDRFSAQQFSDYHSELNMSSLELGDSALYFCASSPRTGEKLFFGSGTQLSVL.

The CDR3 DNA sequence: TGTGCCAGCAGCGACGGGGACAGCCAGACCCAGTACTTC. It codes for CASSDGDSQTQYF. V is TRBV7-3 and J is TRBJ2-5, with 7 bases matching TRBD1. Germline V gene lookup returns CDR1 SGHTA and CDR2 FQGTGA. The CDR3 consists of 13 residues. The ends lost 5 bases at V and 6 bases at J; junction bases unmatched: 6.

This clone appeared a few times. The V call is TRBV18, the J call TRBJ2-1; D is unclear. Germline CDR1 is KGHSH and CDR2 is LQKENI. V was trimmed by 3 bases and J by 6 bases, leaving 6 bases between them. This CDR3 contains 12 residues. This CDR3 is CASSPTGNEQFF. The DNA of the CDR3 is TGTGCCAGCTCACCTACCGGCAATGAGCAGTTCTTC. The variable domain in full, with the rest retrieved from reference TRBV18 and TRBJ2-1, is NAGVMQNPRHLVRRRGQEARLRCSPMKGHSHVYWYRQLPEEGLKFMVYLQKENIIDESGMPKERFSAEFPKEGPSILRIQQVVRGDSAAYFCASSPTGNEQFFGPGTRLTVL.

The chain employs TRBV7-9 and TRBJ2-3; D gene ambiguous. This CDR3 contains 15 residues. V was shortened by 3 bases and J by 0 bases, with 10 bases between the two germline ends. Germline loops: CDR1 SEHNR, CDR2 FQNEAQ (reference sequence). This chain's CDR3 is CASSFGISSTDTQYF. Written as DNA, the CDR3 is TGTGCCAGCAGCTTCGGTATATCTAGCACAGATACGCAGTATTTT.

Notes on this clone: The sample contains more than one DNA sequence encoding this CDR3. V usage is TRBV30 and J usage is TRBJ2-7; 7 bases fit TRBD1. Germline values: CDR1 GTSNPN, CDR2 SVGIG (reference sequence). The junction had 2 bases not matched to a gene; V was cut back by 3 bases and J by 0 bases. CDR3 size: 13 residues. DNA for the CDR3: TGTGCCTGGAGGACAGGGAGCTCCTACGAGCAGTACTTC. As protein: CAWRTGSSYEQYF.

The rearrangement uses TRBV28 and TRBJ2-7; 9 nucleotides line up with TRBD1. Per germline, CDR1 MDHEN and CDR2 SYDVKM. The CDR3 totals 16 residues. Trimming at V came to 5 bases and at J to 0 bases, leaving 8 bases not matched to a gene. Here the CDR3 DNA reads TGTGCCAGCAGTGGGGGGGGACAGGGCAGCTCCTACGAGCAGTACTTC. Translation: CASSGGGQGSSYEQYF.

This clone was observed a handful of times. The CDR3 reads CASTRTYNEQFF. CDR3 sequence (DNA): TGTGCCAGCACCCGGACTTACAATGAGCAGTTCTTC. The chain couples TRBV28 to TRBJ2-1; D is possibly TRBD2 (5 bases). The germline V gene has CDR1 MDHEN and CDR2 SYDVKM. This CDR3 spans 12 amino acids. V gave up 7 bases and J gave up 4 bases, with 8 bases separating them.

This clone has a handful of counts. The gene calls are TRBV5-1 and TRBJ2-1; 9 bases line up with TRBD2. Trimming removed 2 bases from V and 7 bases from J; junction bases left unmatched: 7. This CDR3 contains 15 residues. In germline, CDR1 is SGHRS, CDR2 YFSETQ. The CDR3 DNA reads as TGCGCCAGCAGCTTTACCTTAGCGGGAGCTAATGAGCAGTTCTTC. Translating gives CASSFTLAGANEQFF.

This clone was counted between two and nine times. V and J are TRBV7-9 and TRBJ2-2; D may be TRBD2 (6 bases). V dropped 2 bases and J dropped 7 bases, with 17 bases sitting between them. The CDR3 runs to 16 residues. From germline, CDR1 is SEHNR and CDR2 FQNEAQ (reference sequence). CDR3 coding DNA: TGTGCCAGCAGCTTATCGAATGCGGGGAGAAACGGGGAGCTGTTTTTT. It codes for CASSLSNAGRNGELFF.

The rearrangement links TRBV7-8 to TRBJ2-1; TRBD2 agrees at 8 bases. The CDR3 length is 15 residues. The V gene end was trimmed by 4 bases and the J gene end by 1 base; junction bases not matched to a gene: 3. Per germline, CDR1 SGHVS and CDR2 FQNEAQ. The CDR3 nucleotides are TGTGCCAGCAGCTCCGGGAGGGCGTCCTACAATGAGCAGTTCTTC. Its translation is CASSSGRASYNEQFF.

The chain joins TRBV25-1 to TRBJ1-4, with D possibly matching TRBD1 (6 bases). The germline V gene encodes CDR1 MGHDK and CDR2 SYGVNS. Trimming left V 9 bases short and J 4 bases short, with 12 bases between. CDR3 length equals 13 residues. DNA of the CDR3: TGTGCCAGTACAGGGTCCCTTAATGAAAAACTGTTTTTT. It codes for CASTGSLNEKLFF.

This clone was seen a few times. The CDR3 loop reads CASSVGAGVSEQYF. The CDR3 coding sequence is TGTGCCAGCAGCGTAGGGGCAGGGGTTAGCGAGCAGTACTTC. V is TRBV9 and J is TRBJ2-7; D possibly corresponds to TRBD1 (6 bases). The CDR3 consists of 14 residues. Germline CDR1 reads SGDLS; CDR2 reads YYNGEE. V lost 0 bases and J 6 bases, leaving 13 bases between the germline ends.

CDR3 DNA: TGTGCCAGCAGCTCAACGAGGTTAGGCTATGGCTACACCTTC. Amino acid sequence: CASSSTRLGYGYTF. This chain connects TRBV13 to TRBJ1-2; no clear D gene. The length of the CDR3 is 14 residues. Germline-derived CDR1 and CDR2 are PRHDT and FYEKMQ (reference sequence). Trimming stripped 4 bases from V and 4 bases from J, with 13 bases between.

The V gene is TRBV4-2, the J gene TRBJ2-3, with 7 bases aligning to TRBD1. Germline V CDR1 and CDR2: LGHNA, YNFKEQ. This CDR3 spans 15 amino acids. V lost 5 bases to trimming and J lost 4 bases; unmatched junction nucleotides: 9. CDR3 sequence reads: CASSDGTAAADTQYF. The CDR3, as DNA: TGTGCCAGCAGCGACGGGACAGCCGCGGCAGATACGCAGTATTTT.

This clone was seen more than once but under ten times. The chain employs TRBV7-2 and TRBJ2-1; 7 bases map to TRBD1. Germline V gene lookup returns CDR1 SGHTA and CDR2 FQGNSA. This CDR3 has 14 amino acids. The trim removed 5 bases at V and 3 bases at J, leaving 4 bases unmatched. As DNA, the CDR3 is TGTGCCAGCAGCAAGGGACAGAGCTACAATGAGCAGTTCTTC. Protein product: CASSKGQSYNEQFF.

This clone was observed a handful of times. V and J are TRBV7-2 and TRBJ2-2, with 8 nucleotides matching TRBD2. The V gene end was trimmed by 5 bases and the J gene end by 6 bases; junction bases not matched to a gene: 8. The CDR3 has 15 residues. Germline-derived CDR1 and CDR2 are SGHTA and FQGNSA. In DNA form, the CDR3 reads TGTGCCAGCAGCCCGGGAGGGGAGAGATCCGGGGAGCTGTTTTTT. It encodes CASSPGGERSGELFF.

This clone was picked up a small number of times. The CDR3 region is CASSVTENTEAFF. CDR3 DNA: TGCGCCAGCAGCGTTACAGAGAACACTGAAGCTTTCTTT. The rearrangement uses TRBV5-1 and TRBJ1-1; no firm D call. V lost 4 bases and J 1 base, leaving 8 bases between the germline ends. This CDR3 has 13 amino acids. Germline lookup yields CDR1 SGHRS and CDR2 YFSETQ.

Only a few counts were recorded for this clone. The chain recombines TRBV2 with TRBJ2-3, with 10 bases that match TRBD2. J lost 1 base, V lost 5 bases, and 0 bases had no gene match. CDR3 length equals 14 residues. CDR1 is SNHLY and CDR2 is FYNNEI in the germline V gene. CDR3 nucleotides: TGTGCCAGCAGTAGCGGGAGGGGCACAGATACGCAGTATTTT. Translation gives CASSSGRGTDTQYF. Variable domain in full (rest from reference TRBV2 and TRBJ2-3): EPEVTQTPSHQVTQMGQEVILRCVPISNHLYFYWYRQILGQKVEFLVSFYNNEISEKSEIFDDQFSVERPDGSNFTLKIRSTKLEDSAMYFCASSSGRGTDTQYFGPGTRLTVL.

The V gene is TRBV15, the J gene TRBJ2-2, with 10 bases aligning to TRBD2. Germline V gene data show CDR1 as LNHNV and CDR2 as YYDKDF (reference sequence). The CDR3 extends over 17 amino acids. The J segment lost 2 bases and the V segment lost 5 bases, leaving 8 bases of the junction unmatched. CDR3 bases: TGTGCCACCAGCCCTCGACTAGCGGGTACTAACACCGGGGAGCTGTTTTTT. Amino acids: CATSPRLAGTNTGELFF.

The chain combines TRBV6-1 with TRBJ2-6, with a possible D match to TRBD2 (6 bases). The V end was cut by 3 bases, the J end by 0 bases, with 12 bases between. Germline assignment: CDR1 MNHNS and CDR2 SASEGT. This CDR3 comprises 17 residues. The CDR3, as DNA: TGTGCCAGCAGTGATACTCCCGGGGGCTCTGGGGCCAACGTCCTGACTTTC. Protein: CASSDTPGGSGANVLTF.

This clone was recorded only once. The chain couples TRBV4-1 to TRBJ2-1; the D gene is possibly TRBD2 (5 bases). The germline V gene has CDR1 MGHRA and CDR2 YSYEKL. V lost 0 bases and J lost 4, with 19 bases in between. This CDR3 spans 18 amino acids. CDR3 residues: CASSQDNSGFKTYNEQFF. CDR3 nucleotides: TGCGCCAGCAGCCAAGATAACTCGGGATTCAAGACTTACAATGAGCAGTTCTTC.

This clone was counted only a few times. In DNA form, the CDR3 reads TGTGCCAGCAGCGTAGGAGGGGGGGCGTCCCCCTATGGCTACACCTTC. Protein sequence: CASSVGGGASPYGYTF. The chain combines TRBV9 with TRBJ1-2; TRBD1 is a possible D gene (6 bases). Trimming stripped 0 bases from V and 4 bases from J, with 16 bases between. The length of the CDR3 is 16 residues. Per germline, CDR1 SGDLS and CDR2 YYNGEE.